This T cell receptor beta chain was observed in a study of blood T cell repertoires in COVID-19. About the research overall: COVID-19 samples collected from the United States, Italy and Spain covered acute and convalescent phases. The analysed material was cDNA or gDNA that came from T cells, B-cell-depleted T cells, or PBMCs.

Sequencing was performed with immunoSEQ multiplex PCR; in TCRdb, only in-frame clones are kept and a portion is missing. The table records about 190,000 clones, more than 70% of them present only once. The CDR3 loop spans 17 amino acids. J lost 1 base, V lost 3 bases, and 9 bases had no gene match. Germline V CDR1 and CDR2: SGHNT, YYREEE (reference sequence). Specimen: peripheral blood. The chain joins TRBV5-4 to TRBJ1-1; 10 nucleotides match TRBD1. This TCR was sampled from a woman aged 25 to 45 with acute or convalescent COVID-19. The CDR3 spells CASSSPETGGPNTEAFF. In DNA form, the CDR3 reads TGTGCCAGCAGCTCCCCCGAGACAGGGGGCCCGAACACTGAAGCTTTCTTT.